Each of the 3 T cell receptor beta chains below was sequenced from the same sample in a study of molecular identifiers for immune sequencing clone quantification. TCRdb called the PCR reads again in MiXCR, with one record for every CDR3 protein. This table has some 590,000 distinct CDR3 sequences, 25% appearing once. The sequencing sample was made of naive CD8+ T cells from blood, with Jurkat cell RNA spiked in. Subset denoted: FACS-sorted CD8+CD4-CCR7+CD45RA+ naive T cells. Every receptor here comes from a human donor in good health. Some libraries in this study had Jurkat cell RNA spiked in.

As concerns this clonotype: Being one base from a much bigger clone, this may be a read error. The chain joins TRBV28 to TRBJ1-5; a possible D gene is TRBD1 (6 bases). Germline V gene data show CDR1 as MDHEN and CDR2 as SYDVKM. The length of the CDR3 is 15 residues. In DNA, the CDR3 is TGTGCCAGCAGTTATCGGCTGGGGGGCAATCAGACCCAGCATTTT. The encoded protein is CASSYRLGGNQTQHF.

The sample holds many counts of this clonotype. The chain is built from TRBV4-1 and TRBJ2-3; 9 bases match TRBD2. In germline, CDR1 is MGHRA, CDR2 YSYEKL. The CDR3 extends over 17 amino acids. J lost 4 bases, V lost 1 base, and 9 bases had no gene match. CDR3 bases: TGCGCCAGCAGCCAAGCCCTTAGCGGGGGTGGGGCAGATACGCAGTATTTT. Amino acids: CASSQALSGGGADTQYF.

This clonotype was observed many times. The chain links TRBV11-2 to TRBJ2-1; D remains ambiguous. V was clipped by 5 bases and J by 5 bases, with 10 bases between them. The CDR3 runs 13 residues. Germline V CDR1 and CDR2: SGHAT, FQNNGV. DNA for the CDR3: TGTGCCAGCAGCCAGGAACTTAACAATGAGCAGTTCTTC. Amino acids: CASSQELNNEQFF.